This T cell receptor (beta chain) was identified during a study of a mutant IDH1 vaccine in newly diagnosed glioma. At the level of the study: Earlier therapy was either radiotherapy, temozolomide, or both, and most got both.

Assay used: immunoSEQ multiplex PCR; TCRdb lists only in-frame clones, some missing. The sample holds around 61,000 clones, about 87% seen once. Note on this clone: Its matching antigen is unknown.

As for time point: week 5, during vaccination. A single vaccine dose contained 300 ug of mutant IDH1 20-mer peptide, and topical imiquimod was used with it. Germline CDR1 is MGHRA and CDR2 is YSYEKL. V lost 0 bases, J lost 6 bases, and 16 bases lay in between. This CDR3 spans 16 amino acids. Source: PBMCs, taken from a glioma patient whose treatment included an IDH1 peptide vaccine. The chain is built from TRBV4-1 and TRBJ2-3; D possibly matches TRBD1 or TRBD2 (5 bases each). The origin of this receptor is a woman between 35 and 50 years old with glioma. This CDR3 is CASSQDEGSRRDTQYF. CDR3 DNA: TGCGCCAGCAGCCAAGACGAGGGGTCCCGCCGGGATACGCAGTATTTT.